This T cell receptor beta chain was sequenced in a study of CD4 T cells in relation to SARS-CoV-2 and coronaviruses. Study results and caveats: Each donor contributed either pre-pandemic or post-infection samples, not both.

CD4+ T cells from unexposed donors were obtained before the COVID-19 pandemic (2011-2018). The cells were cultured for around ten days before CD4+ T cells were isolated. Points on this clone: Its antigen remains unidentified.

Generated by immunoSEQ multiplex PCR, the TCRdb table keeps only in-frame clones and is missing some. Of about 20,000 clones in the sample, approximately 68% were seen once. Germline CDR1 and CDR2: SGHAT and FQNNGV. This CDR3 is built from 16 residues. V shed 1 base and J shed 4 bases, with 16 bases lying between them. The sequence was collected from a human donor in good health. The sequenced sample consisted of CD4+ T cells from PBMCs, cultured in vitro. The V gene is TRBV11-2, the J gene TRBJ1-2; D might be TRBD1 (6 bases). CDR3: CASSLVLGVGGYGYTF. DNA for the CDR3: TGTGCCAGCAGCTTAGTTCTGGGTGTAGGGGGCTATGGCTACACCTTC.